This T cell receptor (beta chain) was identified during a study of early T cells in non-severe SARS-CoV-2 infection. This clonotype appeared many times. Attached unique molecular identifiers marked individual cDNA molecules. TCRdb passed the 5' RACE reads through MiXCR, listing each CDR3 protein once. The repertoire holds some 29,000 distinct CDR3 sequences, about 4.6% seen once, with 6.3% in the top ten. Germline V lookup: CDR1 MGHRA, CDR2 YSYEKL. V lost 1 base and J lost 4, with 7 bases in between. The CDR3 covers 13 residues. The sequenced material came from whole blood. The chain couples TRBV4-1 to TRBJ1-2; no reliable D call. The source of this sequence is an adult who was a healthcare worker with PCR-confirmed SARS-CoV-2 infection or an uninfected control (not recorded which). Written as DNA, the CDR3 is TGCGCCAGCAGCCAAGGAGGACGCTATGGCTACACCTTC. Amino acids: CASSQGGRYGYTF.